Following are 26 T cell receptor beta chains from one sample sequenced in a study of OX40 agonist ivuxolimab in advanced cancers. Repertoires were generated with immunoSEQ multiplex PCR, while TCRdb's copy carries only in-frame clones and drops some. The table includes under 100,000 clones, more than 70% detected once. This specimen consisted of CD4+ or CD8+ T cells sorted from blood, obtained in a trial of the OX40 agonist ivuxolimab. These receptors came from an adult with an advanced solid tumor such as melanoma, head and neck, liver or kidney cancer.

This chain links TRBV11-2 with TRBJ1-1; D is possibly TRBD1 (5 bases). V was pared by 3 bases and J by 4 bases, with 12 bases between. In germline, CDR1 is SGHAT, CDR2 FQNNGV. This CDR3 region has 14 residues. In DNA form, the CDR3 reads TGTGCCAGCAGCTTCCCGGGGGGGAGCACTGAAGCTTTCTTT. Its translation: CASSFPGGSTEAFF.

The chain links TRBV2 to TRBJ1-4; 8 bases agree with TRBD1. Germline V gene data show CDR1 as SNHLY and CDR2 as FYNNEI. Germline trimming cut 4 bases from V and 10 bases from J; bases unmatched to any gene: 11. There are 15 residues in the CDR3. CDR3 region: CASSAQTGVGGKLFF. The CDR3 DNA is TGTGCCAGCAGTGCCCAGACAGGGGTCGGGGGAAAACTGTTTTTT.

V and J are TRBV7-2 and TRBJ1-1; D uncertain. CDR1 and CDR2 from the germline V gene are SGHTA and FQGNSA. Trimming stripped 1 base from V and 4 bases from J, with 7 bases between. The CDR3 has 13 amino acids. CDR3 in DNA: TGTGCCAGCAGCTTAGGGACCGGCACTGAAGCTTTCTTT. Its protein product is CASSLGTGTEAFF.

This clone came up a few times. The rearrangement uses TRBV7-2 and TRBJ2-3, with 10 bases fitting TRBD2. Trimming took 8 bases from V and 5 from J; bases not matched to a gene: 10. CDR3 length: 15 amino acids. From germline, CDR1 is SGHTA and CDR2 FQGNSA. CDR3 coding DNA: TGTGCCAGCGTCCTTAGCGGGGGGCGGGGAGATACGCAGTATTTT. Translation gives CASVLSGGRGDTQYF. Based on the CDR3 plus reference TRBV7-2 and TRBJ2-3, the full variable domain is GAGVSQSPSNKVTEKGKDVELRCDPISGHTALYWYRQSLGQGLEFLIYFQGNSAPDKSGLPSDRFSAERTGGSVSTLTIQRTQQEDSAVYLCASVLSGGRGDTQYFGPGTRLTVL.

This clone has a handful of counts. This chain links TRBV4-1 with TRBJ1-2, with 12 bases identical to TRBD1. V lost 4 bases and J lost 4; bases outside the gene matches: 10. CDR3 length equals 17 residues. In germline, CDR1 is MGHRA, CDR2 YSYEKL. This CDR3 is CASSPGTGGGWGYGYTF. CDR3 in DNA: TGCGCCAGCAGCCCGGGGACAGGGGGCGGTTGGGGCTATGGCTACACCTTC.

The V gene is TRBV7-9, the J gene TRBJ2-6; D might be TRBD1 (5 bases). This CDR3 is 15 amino acids long. Germline loops: CDR1 SEHNR, CDR2 FQNEAQ (reference sequence). Deletions cut 0 bases from V and 4 bases from J, with 7 bases between. In DNA form, the CDR3 reads TGTGCCAGCAGCTTAGCGGGGCGCGGGGCCAACGTCCTGACTTTC. This sequence encodes CASSLAGRGANVLTF.

V usage is TRBV28 and J usage is TRBJ1-4; D is perhaps TRBD1 (5 bases). Looked up from germline, CDR1 is MDHEN and CDR2 is SYDVKM. Trimming stripped 5 bases from V and 5 bases from J, with 12 bases between. This CDR3 has 14 amino acids. The CDR3 DNA reads as TGTGCCAGCAGTGGCGGGACGGTGAATGAAAAACTGTTTTTT. Its translation is CASSGGTVNEKLFF.

The chain links TRBV7-3 to TRBJ2-7, with TRBD1 identical over 8 bases. There are 15 residues in the CDR3. Trimming cost V 5 bases and J 6 bases; bases outside gene matches: 12. The germline V gene encodes CDR1 SGHTA and CDR2 FQGTGA. The CDR3 sequence is CASSPSSTGVGEQYF. CDR3 DNA sequence: TGTGCCAGCAGCCCTTCATCGACAGGGGTAGGCGAGCAGTACTTC.

This chain uses TRBV9 with TRBJ1-2; TRBD1 is a possible D gene (5 bases). There are 14 residues in the CDR3. V lost 5 bases, J lost 8 bases, and 19 bases lay in between. Germline assignment: CDR1 SGDLS and CDR2 YYNGEE. In DNA, the CDR3 is TGTGCCAGCAGTGGGAGGGGTGGTATGGGCGGCTACACCTTC. Amino acids: CASSGRGGMGGYTF.

The chain has TRBV5-1 and TRBJ1-1; D remains unclear. The CDR3 is 13 residues long. The ends were cut back, 0 bases at V and 4 bases at J, with 7 bases in the middle. Germline CDR1 is SGHRS and CDR2 is YFSETQ. The CDR3 is CASSLEAATEAFF. CDR3 nucleotides: TGCGCCAGCAGCTTGGAGGCAGCCACTGAAGCTTTCTTT.

The chain uses TRBV2 and TRBJ2-7; tentative D call: TRBD1 (5 bases). V dropped 7 bases and J dropped 2 bases, with 18 bases sitting between them. The CDR3 contains 15 residues. The germline V gene has CDR1 SNHLY and CDR2 FYNNEI. CDR3 loop: CASTYQQGSTYEQYF. The CDR3 region has the DNA TGTGCCAGCACTTACCAGCAGGGCTCAACCTACGAGCAGTACTTC.

In this sample, this clone is medium-sized. This chain joins TRBV28 and TRBJ1-3, with a tentative D call TRBD1 (6 bases). V gave up 9 bases and J gave up 2 bases, with 14 bases separating them. CDR1 MDHEN and CDR2 SYDVKM come from the germline V gene. The length of the CDR3 is 14 residues. In nucleotides, the CDR3 is TGTGCCAGTTTAGGGGGGAGGACTGGAAACACCATATATTTT. Amino acids: CASLGGRTGNTIYF. The whole variable domain, filled in from reference TRBV28 and TRBJ1-3, reads DVKVTQSSRYLVKRTGEKVFLECVQDMDHENMFWYRQDPGLGLRLIYFSYDVKMKEKGDIPEGYSVSREKKERFSLILESASTNQTSMYLCASLGGRTGNTIYFGEGSWLTVV.

This chain connects TRBV9 to TRBJ1-6; D uncertain. Deletions cut 3 bases from V and 8 bases from J, with 12 bases between. CDR3 length: 14 amino acids. Per germline, CDR1 SGDLS and CDR2 YYNGEE. The CDR3 region has the DNA TGTGCCAGCAGCGGAACGGACGGTTATTCACCCCTCCACTTT. It encodes CASSGTDGYSPLHF. Filled out from reference TRBV9 and TRBJ1-6, the complete variable domain reads DSGVTQTPKHLITATGQRVTLRCSPRSGDLSVYWYQQSLDQGLQFLIQYYNGEERAKGNILERFSAQQFPDLHSELNLSSLELGDSALYFCASSGTDGYSPLHFGNGTRLTVT.

V and J are TRBV29-1 and TRBJ2-1; no clear D gene. V was trimmed by 3 bases and J by 6 bases, leaving 9 bases between them. Looked up from germline, CDR1 is SQVTM and CDR2 is ANQGSEA. This CDR3 spans 12 amino acids. The CDR3 sequence: CSVEGFGNEQFF. CDR3 DNA sequence: TGCAGCGTTGAGGGGTTTGGCAATGAGCAGTTCTTC.

The chain has TRBV28 and TRBJ1-1; no reliable D call. The CDR3 has 15 amino acids. The V and J ends lost 2 bases and 5 bases respectively, with 15 bases between them. In germline, CDR1 is MDHEN, CDR2 SYDVKM. CDR3 in amino acids: CASSLGGVQGTEAFF. In DNA, the CDR3 is TGTGCCAGCAGTTTAGGTGGGGTCCAAGGGACTGAAGCTTTCTTT.

This chain joins TRBV18 and TRBJ2-7; no clear D gene. The germline gives CDR1 KGHSH, CDR2 LQKENI. This CDR3 contains 11 residues. The V end was cut by 1 base, the J end by 5 bases, with 3 bases between. The CDR3 nucleotides are TGTGCCAGCTCACCACGAGACGAGCAGTACTTC. Residues: CASSPRDEQYF.

This clone showed up just a few times. The rearrangement links TRBV7-2 to TRBJ2-7, with D unresolved. The CDR3 covers 14 residues. V gave up 5 bases and J gave up 1 base, with 12 bases separating them. Germline V CDR1 and CDR2: SGHTA, FQGNSA. DNA of the CDR3: TGTGCCAGCAGCAAGAACAGCGCTTCCTACGAGCAGTACTTC. Its translation is CASSKNSASYEQYF.

The gene calls are TRBV4-3 and TRBJ2-1, with a possible D match to TRBD2 (5 bases). There are 13 residues in the CDR3. From germline, CDR1 is LGHNA and CDR2 YSLEER. With 5 bases removed from V and 7 bases from J, the gap between germline ends came to 12 bases. The CDR3 here is CASSTVEGNEQFF. CDR3 nucleotides: TGCGCCAGCAGCACCGTCGAGGGTAATGAGCAGTTCTTC.

The V gene is TRBV28, the J gene TRBJ1-5; the D is unclear. Trimming took 3 bases from V and 2 from J, leaving 8 bases between them. The CDR3 runs 14 residues. Germline V gene data show CDR1 as MDHEN and CDR2 as SYDVKM. This CDR3 is CASSFDDRNQPQHF. The CDR3 DNA is TGTGCCAGCAGTTTCGATGACCGCAATCAGCCCCAGCATTTT.

The chain couples TRBV11-2 to TRBJ1-1; D is perhaps TRBD1 (6 bases). Germline V gene lookup returns CDR1 SGHAT and CDR2 FQNNGV. The CDR3 has 15 residues. The V end lost 3 bases, the J end lost 4 bases, and 15 bases lay between the germline ends. CDR3 amino acids: CASSFPGGGPTEAFF. The DNA of the CDR3 is TGTGCCAGCAGCTTCCCAGGAGGGGGACCCACTGAAGCTTTCTTT.

CDR3 amino acids: CASRNSNIGNEKLFF. CDR3 nucleotides: TGTGCCAGTAGGAACTCCAACATCGGGAATGAAAAACTGTTTTTT. J is TRBJ1-4 and V is TRBV19; D is unclear. Germline CDR1 is LNHDA and CDR2 is SQIVND (reference sequence). Trimming pared 6 bases from V and 5 bases from J, leaving 16 bases between. CDR3 size: 15 residues.

The chain recombines TRBV19 with TRBJ2-2, with D maybe TRBD1 (6 bases). Germline CDR1 LNHDA, CDR2 SQIVND (reference sequence). The CDR3 spans 15 residues. Between the trimmed V and J ends, which lost 5 bases and 6 bases, there was a span of 16 bases. CDR3 loop: CASSRWTVGSGELFF. Here the CDR3 DNA reads TGTGCCAGTAGTCGCTGGACAGTAGGGTCCGGGGAGCTGTTTTTT.

The CDR3 sequence is CASSLGRGGYGYTF. CDR3 nucleotides: TGCGCCAGCAGCTTGGGACGGGGAGGCTATGGCTACACCTTC. V and J are TRBV5-1 and TRBJ1-2; no clear D gene. The V gene's germline CDR1 is SGHRS and CDR2 YFSETQ. The CDR3 sequence is 14 residues long. Trimming shortened V by 0 bases and J by 4 bases, and 10 bases separated the two germline ends.

In its sample, this clone was seen once. J is TRBJ2-7 and V is TRBV29-1, with D perhaps TRBD1 (6 bases). The CDR3 is 12 amino acids. The V and J ends lost 4 bases and 6 bases respectively, with 13 bases between them. Germline V gene sequence: CDR1 SQVTM, CDR2 ANQGSEA. CDR3 coding DNA: TGCAGCGTTGCGTACCGAGGGGGCGAGCAGTACTTC. This codes for CSVAYRGGEQYF.

The rearrangement joins TRBV7-9 to TRBJ2-7; 10 bases align to TRBD1. The CDR3 totals 15 residues. J was trimmed by 5 bases and V by 7 bases; bases with no gene match: 11. Germline CDR1 and CDR2: SEHNR and FQNEAQ (reference sequence). The CDR3 is CASNIDGTGADEQYF. The CDR3 DNA is TGTGCCAGCAACATAGACGGGACAGGGGCTGACGAGCAGTACTTC.

This clone came up once. The chain combines TRBV19 with TRBJ1-6, with unresolved D. With 9 bases removed from V and 8 bases from J, the gap between germline ends came to 14 bases. The CDR3 spans 13 residues. Germline CDR1 reads LNHDA; CDR2 reads SQIVND (reference sequence). The CDR3 DNA follows: TGTGCCAGCACCGAACAGCTGCATTCACCCCTCCACTTT. Its translation is CASTEQLHSPLHF.